A selection of T cell receptor beta chains follows, all from one sample in a study of response to subunit inactivated influenza vaccine. TCRdb fed the RT-PCR reads into MiXCR, producing one record per CDR3 protein. The table includes over 150,000 distinct CDR3 sequences, 11% detected once. Material: non-naive T cells sorted from PBMCs, obtained more than 35 days after vaccination. These TCRs come from a man over 45 who received an inactivated influenza vaccine. The CDR3 runs from the conserved cysteine through the conserved F or W. A D gene is named only where the DNA matches it firmly. Clone size is stated in some rows and not others, as once, few, many or a class when expanded.

abundance	v_gene	j_gene	d_gene	CDR3aa	CDR3nt
many	TRBV4-3	TRBJ1-1	NA	CASSLGPGLNTEAFF	TGCGCCAGCAGCCTCGGGCCCGGCCTGAACACTGAAGCTTTCTTT
NA	TRBV7-6	TRBJ1-1	NA	CASSLDRWGNTEAFF	TGTGCCAGCAGCTTAGACAGATGGGGGAACACTGAAGCTTTCTTT
NA	TRBV27	TRBJ2-7	NA	CASSLLAGNSYEQYF	TGTGCCAGCAGTTTACTGGCAGGGAATTCCTACGAGCAGTACTTC
many	TRBV4-2	TRBJ2-2	TRBD2	CASSQNVLAGNTGELFF	TGTGCCAGCAGCCAGAATGTCCTAGCGGGGAACACCGGGGAGCTGTTTTTT
few	TRBV11-3	TRBJ2-3	NA	CASSPDKSTDTQYF	TGTGCCAGCAGCCCCGACAAGAGCACAGATACGCAGTATTTT
many	TRBV10-2	TRBJ2-7	TRBD1	CASVAGQAYEQYF	TGCGCCAGCGTCGCAGGACAGGCCTACGAGCAGTACTTC
NA	TRBV28	TRBJ1-2	NA	CASSFMGFLRLPGGYTF	TGTGCCAGCAGTTTTATGGGTTTTCTCCGACTCCCGGGCGGCTACACCTTC
many	TRBV4-2	TRBJ2-3	TRBD2	CASSHIKGGTTDTQYF	TGTGCCAGCAGCCACATAAAGGGAGGGACCACAGATACGCAGTATTTT
many	TRBV24-1	TRBJ2-1	NA	CATSDVTGEQFF	TGTGCCACCAGTGATGTGACCGGTGAGCAGTTCTTC
few	TRBV7-2	TRBJ2-7	TRBD2	CASSLEGGRQGIEQYF	TGTGCCAGCAGCTTAGAGGGAGGGCGGCAGGGAATTGAGCAGTACTTC
few	TRBV7-8	TRBJ2-1	TRBD2	CASSLGAGGYNEQFF	TGTGCCAGCAGCTTAGGGGCGGGGGGGTACAATGAGCAGTTCTTC
NA	TRBV15	TRBJ2-5	NA	CATSRERALLGETQYF	TGTGCCACCAGCAGAGAGAGGGCCCTGCTTGGGGAGACCCAGTACTTC
few	TRBV7-9	TRBJ2-1	NA	CASSSGVRWGLNEQFF	TGTGCCAGCAGCTCAGGGGTCCGGTGGGGTCTCAATGAGCAGTTCTTC
many	TRBV15	TRBJ1-2	NA	CATSEGAGGYTF	TGTGCCACCAGCGAGGGAGCGGGTGGCTACACCTTC
NA	TRBV7-2	TRBJ1-5	NA	CASSFRQGAWEPQHF	TGTGCCAGCAGCTTCAGGCAGGGTGCTTGGGAGCCCCAGCATTTT
many	TRBV7-9	TRBJ2-7	NA	CASGLPSHSSYEQYF	TGTGCCAGCGGCTTACCTTCACACTCCTCCTACGAGCAGTACTTC
NA	TRBV18	TRBJ2-1	NA	CATSSGAPRHEQFF	TGTGCCACCTCATCCGGGGCCCCGCGGCATGAGCAGTTCTTC
few	TRBV24-1	TRBJ1-2	NA	CATSDSPTGYTF	TGTGCCACCAGTGATTCTCCTACGGGCTACACCTTC
NA	TRBV6-5	TRBJ2-7	NA	CASSYREGGAYEQYF	TGTGCCAGCAGTTATAGGGAAGGCGGGGCCTACGAGCAGTACTTC
many	TRBV12-3/TRBV12-4	TRBJ2-1	NA	CASSFRGTWMMANEQFF	TGTGCCAGCAGTTTTCGGGGGACATGGATGATGGCCAATGAGCAGTTCTTC
few	TRBV9	TRBJ2-1	TRBD1	CASSVTGTGRNEQFF	TGTGCCAGCAGCGTCACCGGGACAGGGAGAAATGAGCAGTTCTTC
few	TRBV28	TRBJ1-1	TRBD1	CASKYRGLVSGEAFF	TGTGCCAGCAAATACAGGGGATTGGTGTCAGGTGAAGCTTTCTTT
NA	TRBV2	TRBJ2-1	TRBD2	CASSASGIREQFF	TGTGCCAGCAGTGCCAGCGGGATTAGAGAGCAGTTCTTC
few	TRBV9	TRBJ2-3	NA	CASSVASTDTQYF	TGTGCCAGCAGCGTTGCCAGCACAGATACGCAGTATTTT
NA	TRBV6-4	TRBJ1-1	NA	CASSDGPATEAFF	TGTGCCAGCAGTGACGGGCCGGCCACTGAAGCTTTCTTT
NA	TRBV3-1	TRBJ1-1	NA	CASSQEFGSEAFF	TGTGCCAGCAGCCAAGAATTTGGATCTGAAGCTTTCTTT
NA	TRBV6-1	TRBJ2-3	TRBD2	CASRSGLGFTDTQYF	TGTGCCAGCAGGTCGGGACTAGGATTCACAGATACGCAGTATTTT
few	TRBV24-1	TRBJ2-5	NA	CATSDGASKGEETQYF	TGTGCCACCAGTGATGGGGCCTCTAAGGGGGAGGAGACCCAGTACTTC
many	TRBV2	TRBJ2-7	TRBD2	CASSETGGPFWEQYF	TGTGCCAGCAGTGAGACGGGAGGGCCATTCTGGGAGCAGTACTTC
many	TRBV29-1	TRBJ2-7	TRBD2	CSVVGSVDSGSAYEQYF	TGCAGCGTTGTCGGTTCGGTGGATAGCGGGAGCGCCTACGAGCAGTACTTC
NA	TRBV14	TRBJ2-3	NA	CASSQGGSRTDTQYF	TGTGCCAGCAGCCAAGGGGGCAGTCGCACAGATACGCAGTATTTT
few	TRBV20-1	TRBJ2-5	NA	CSARDPHKGETQYF	TGCAGTGCTAGAGATCCCCACAAAGGCGAGACCCAGTACTTC
NA	TRBV5-4	TRBJ2-5	TRBD1	CASSGTGGGETQYF	TGTGCCAGCAGCGGGACAGGGGGCGGAGAGACCCAGTACTTC
few	TRBV20-1	TRBJ2-3	NA	CSAPNPAEVTNTQYF	TGCAGTGCTCCTAACCCGGCGGAGGTAACAAATACGCAGTATTTT
NA	TRBV2	TRBJ2-7	NA	CASSGIQGGYEQYF	TGTGCCAGCAGTGGGATACAGGGAGGATACGAGCAGTACTTC
few	TRBV4-2	TRBJ2-3	TRBD2	CASSQDVSGGSTDTQYF	TGTGCCAGCAGCCAAGATGTCAGCGGGGGAAGCACAGATACGCAGTATTTT
few	TRBV15	TRBJ1-2	TRBD1	CATSPRTGGGYGYTF	TGTGCCACCAGCCCGCGTACAGGGGGTGGTTATGGCTACACCTTC
NA	TRBV6-1	TRBJ2-1	TRBD1	CASVSLGTGGTNEQFF	TGTGCCAGCGTGAGCCTCGGGACAGGGGGTACGAATGAGCAGTTCTTC
NA	TRBV5-1	TRBJ1-2	TRBD1	CASSLEQGATDYTF	TGCGCCAGCAGCTTGGAACAGGGGGCGACGGACTACACCTTC
many	TRBV27	TRBJ2-7	TRBD1	CASSVYTGDYEQYF	TGTGCCAGCAGTGTGTACACAGGGGACTACGAGCAGTACTTC
few	TRBV7-9	TRBJ1-5	NA	CASSSMGNSNQPQHF	TGTGCCAGCAGCTCGATGGGAAATAGCAATCAGCCCCAGCATTTT
many	TRBV20-1	TRBJ1-2	NA	CSARGPVGGYTF	TGCAGTGCTAGAGGCCCAGTGGGGGGCTACACCTTC